The entry below gives a single TCR beta chain sequence along with its context. With 4 bases removed from V and 6 bases from J, the gap between germline ends came to 16 bases. The CDR3 sequence is 14 residues long. CDR1 SGHRS and CDR2 YFSETQ come from the germline V gene. This sample stems from a study of blood T cell repertoires in COVID-19. Study summary: The United States, Italy and Spain provided the acute and convalescent COVID-19 samples.

Residents of 24 US areas, aged roughly 18 to 89 years, made up the participants. Each participant's cohort was designated according to participant-reported clinical history. Those designated as exposed participants met a COVID-19 case within 2 weeks before study entry. The table came from immunoSEQ multiplex PCR; TCRdb's copy has only in-frame clones and leaves some out. This table holds 250,000 to 300,000 clones, about 85% found once. What was sequenced was PBMCs or T cells enriched from blood (not recorded which). V is TRBV5-1 and J is TRBJ1-2; D gene unclear. The sequence derives from a woman between 45 and 60 years old who had been exposed to COVID-19. The CDR3 reads CASSRDAGLDGYTF. CDR3 sequence (DNA): TGCGCCAGCAGCCGCGACGCGGGGTTGGATGGCTACACCTTC. The full variable domain, with the rest looked up from reference TRBV5-1 and TRBJ1-2, is KAGVTQTPRYLIKTRGQQVTLSCSPISGHRSVSWYQQTPGQGLQFLFEYFSETQRNKGNFPGRFSGRQFSNSRSEMNVSTLELGDSALYLCASSRDAGLDGYTFGSGTRLTVV.